This T cell receptor (beta chain) was documented in a study of cytomegalovirus exposure and HLA in healthy donors. The CDR3 length is 14 residues. Trimming left V 5 bases short and J 5 bases short, with 15 bases between. The germline gives CDR1 MDHEN, CDR2 SYDVKM. Both 60 Vbeta primers and 13 Jbeta primers went into the PCR. In the source study's methods: The count from a later analysis was 60 million to 85 million unique TCR beta chains, around 11 million of them shared. Profiled with immunoSEQ multiplex PCR; TCRdb holds only in-frame clones, not every one. The D gene and trimming were derived from the DNA, and the V and J assignments and clone size from that table. The sample has some 110,000 clones, 73% seen once. A word on this clone: Its antigen is unknown.

General observations from the study: Later findings reportedly placed an Asian-associated ancestry cluster below the roughly 700-donor mean for N-insertions. With later analysis, a missense DCLRE1C variant became linked to TCR beta V- and J-gene trimming. The study listed 150 to 200 cytomegalovirus-associated TCR beta chains.

The TCR comes from a man in his sixties in good health and CMV-seropositive. Sequencing was done on a sample of PBMCs. The rearrangement links TRBV28 to TRBJ1-2; D possibly corresponds to TRBD1 (5 bases). The CDR3 coding sequence is TGTGCCAGCAGTGTGGGGGGTCTGTCTTATGGCTACACCTTC. Translated, it gives CASSVGGLSYGYTF.